Sequencing of this T cell receptor (beta chain) was carried out in a study of cytomegalovirus exposure and HLA in healthy donors. Germline loops: CDR1 MDHEN, CDR2 SYDVKM. V gave up 5 bases and J gave up 4 bases, with 14 bases separating them. CDR3 length equals 14 residues. PCR was performed using 60 Vbeta and 13 Jbeta primers. Produced via immunoSEQ multiplex PCR; TCRdb's table is partial and in-frame only. This table has just over 150,000 clones, less than 90% appearing once. Turning to this clone: No antigen is known for it.

Study-wide results and caveats: According to an earlier analysis, most TCR beta V segments yielded productive rearrangements about 87% or about 30% of the time. The analysis excluded some indistinguishable V segments, including TRBV6-2 and TRBV6-3. Later work found that TCR association rates differed between HLA loci; DRB1 had the most and HLA-C the fewest.

The clonotype originates from a man in his late teens or twenties in good health and CMV-seronegative. This chain links TRBV28 with TRBJ1-1, with D possibly TRBD1 on 6 matching bases. Sequences were obtained from PBMCs. CDR3 residues: CASSPLAGATEAFF. The CDR3 DNA sequence: TGTGCCAGCAGTCCCCTGGCAGGGGCCACTGAAGCTTTCTTT.